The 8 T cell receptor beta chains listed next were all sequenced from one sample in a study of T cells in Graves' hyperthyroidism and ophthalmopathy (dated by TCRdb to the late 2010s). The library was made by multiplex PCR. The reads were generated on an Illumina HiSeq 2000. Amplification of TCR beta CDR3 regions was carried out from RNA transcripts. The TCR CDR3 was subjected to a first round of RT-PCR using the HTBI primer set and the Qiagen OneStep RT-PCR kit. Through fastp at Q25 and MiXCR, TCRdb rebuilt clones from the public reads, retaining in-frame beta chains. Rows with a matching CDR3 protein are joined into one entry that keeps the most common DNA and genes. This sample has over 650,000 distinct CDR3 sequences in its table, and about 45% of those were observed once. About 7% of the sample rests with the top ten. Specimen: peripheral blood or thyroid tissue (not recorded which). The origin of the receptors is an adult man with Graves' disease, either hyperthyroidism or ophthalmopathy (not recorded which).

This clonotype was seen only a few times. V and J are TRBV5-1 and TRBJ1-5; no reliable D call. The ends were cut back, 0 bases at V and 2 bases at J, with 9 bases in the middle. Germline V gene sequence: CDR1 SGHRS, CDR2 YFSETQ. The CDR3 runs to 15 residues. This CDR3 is CASSLDGRRNQPQHF. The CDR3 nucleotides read TGCGCCAGCAGCTTGGACGGAAGGCGCAATCAGCCCCAGCATTTT.

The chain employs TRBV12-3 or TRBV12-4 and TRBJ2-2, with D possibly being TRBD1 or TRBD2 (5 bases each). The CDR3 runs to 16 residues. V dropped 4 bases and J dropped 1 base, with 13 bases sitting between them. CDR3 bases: TGTGCCAGCAGTTGGCGGGCAGGGATGAACACCGGGGAGCTGTTTTTT. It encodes CASSWRAGMNTGELFF.

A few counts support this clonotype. The CDR3 DNA reads TGTGCCAGCAGCCAAGACAGCCCGCCTGGGGCCAACGTCCTGACTTTC. It codes for CASSQDSPPGANVLTF. The V gene is TRBV7-6, the J gene TRBJ2-6; tentatively, D is TRBD1 (5 bases). Germline CDR1 reads SGHVS; CDR2 reads FNYEAQ. The CDR3 length is 16 residues. The V end lost 5 bases, the J end lost 2 bases, and 13 bases lay between the germline ends.

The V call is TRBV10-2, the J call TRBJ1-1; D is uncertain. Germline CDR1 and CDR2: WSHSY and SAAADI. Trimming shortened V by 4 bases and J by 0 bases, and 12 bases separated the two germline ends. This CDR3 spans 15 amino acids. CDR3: CASSASAGLNTEAFF. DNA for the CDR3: TGCGCCAGCAGTGCGTCGGCGGGGTTGAACACTGAAGCTTTCTTT.

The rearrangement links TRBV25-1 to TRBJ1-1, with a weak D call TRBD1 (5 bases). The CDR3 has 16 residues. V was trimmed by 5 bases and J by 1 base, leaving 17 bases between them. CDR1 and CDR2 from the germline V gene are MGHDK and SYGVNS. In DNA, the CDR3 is TGTGCCAGCAGTTTTCTTAAAACAGGAGGGAACACTGAAGCTTTCTTT. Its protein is CASSFLKTGGNTEAFF. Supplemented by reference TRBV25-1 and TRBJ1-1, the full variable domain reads EADIYQTPRYLVIGTGKKITLECSQTMGHDKMYWYQQDPGMELHLIHYSYGVNSTEKGDLSSESTVSRIRTEHFPLTLESARPSHTSQYLCASSFLKTGGNTEAFFGQGTRLTVV.

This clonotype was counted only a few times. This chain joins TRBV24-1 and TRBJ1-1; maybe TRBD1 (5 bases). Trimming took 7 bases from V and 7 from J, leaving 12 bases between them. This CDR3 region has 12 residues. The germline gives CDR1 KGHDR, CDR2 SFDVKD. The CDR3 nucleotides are TGTGCCACCAGCCCCGGGGGGGGTGAAGCTTTCTTT. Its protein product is CATSPGGGEAFF.

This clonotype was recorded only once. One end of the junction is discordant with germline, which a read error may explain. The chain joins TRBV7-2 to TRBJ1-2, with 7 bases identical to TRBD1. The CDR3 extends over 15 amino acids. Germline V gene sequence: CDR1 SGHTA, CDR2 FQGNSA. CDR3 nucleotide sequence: TGTGCCAGCAGCAAAGACAGGGACCTCTCCTATGGCTGCACCTTC. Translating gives CASSKDRDLSYGCTF.

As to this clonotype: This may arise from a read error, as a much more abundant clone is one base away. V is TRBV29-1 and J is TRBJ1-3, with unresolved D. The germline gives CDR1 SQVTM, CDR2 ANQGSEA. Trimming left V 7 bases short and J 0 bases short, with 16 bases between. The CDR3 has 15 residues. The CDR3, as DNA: TGCAGCGCCCGGTTCGTCAGCCGCTCTGGAAACACCATATATTTT. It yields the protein CSARFVSRSGNTIYF.